This TCR beta chain was profiled in a study of cytomegalovirus exposure and HLA in healthy donors. Findings and caveats of the study: In a later analysis, TCR beta V- and J-gene trimming was associated with a missense DCLRE1C variant.

About this clone itself: Its cognate antigen is unknown.

CDR1 and CDR2 from the germline V gene are ENHRY and SYGVKD. Losses at the gene ends were 6 bases for V and 0 bases for J; bases not matched to a gene: 4. There are 16 residues in the CDR3. 60 Vbeta and 13 Jbeta primers were used in PCR. Assay used: immunoSEQ multiplex PCR; TCRdb lists only in-frame clones, some missing. Seen here are 150,000 to 200,000 clones, over 70% observed once, and the top ten hold around 3.4%. The source is a woman aged 60-70 years in good health and CMV-seropositive. This chain connects TRBV10-3 to TRBJ2-1, with 11 bases matching TRBD2. Sequences were obtained from PBMCs. The CDR3 here is CAIRGTSGTSYNEQFF. CDR3 bases: TGTGCCATCAGAGGGACTAGCGGAACCTCCTACAATGAGCAGTTCTTC.